This entry features one TCR beta chain sequence. Its antigen remains unknown. Each CD8 memory set brought CD45RO+ cells together with CCR7-negative CD45RA+ TemRA cells. Repertoires were generated with immunoSEQ multiplex PCR, while TCRdb's copy carries only in-frame clones and drops some. Among about 690,000 clones listed, about 90% were seen once. This entry belongs to a study of shared clonotypes between healthy human individuals. The CDR3 is 17 residues long. Notes on the study in general: Among several donors, approximately 4.6% of naive CD4 clonotypes were found in common. Non-shared clonotypes displayed generation probabilities falling below those of clonotypes present in all four donors. Read depth was anticipated to influence clonotype sharing among donors.

The TCR originated in a man aged 18 to 30 in good health. Some clones in this sample may be carry-over from other donors' samples. Material for sequencing was memory CD8+ T cells from PBMCs. Sample subset: CD45RO+ cells pooled with CCR7-negative TemRA cells. V usage is TRBV21-1 and J usage is TRBJ2-7. TRBV21-1 is listed as a pseudogene. CDR3 sequence: CASSKKWFRPASYEQYF. Here the CDR3 DNA reads TGTGCCAGCAGCAAAAAGTGGTTTCGCCCGGCCTCCTACGAGCAGTACTTC.